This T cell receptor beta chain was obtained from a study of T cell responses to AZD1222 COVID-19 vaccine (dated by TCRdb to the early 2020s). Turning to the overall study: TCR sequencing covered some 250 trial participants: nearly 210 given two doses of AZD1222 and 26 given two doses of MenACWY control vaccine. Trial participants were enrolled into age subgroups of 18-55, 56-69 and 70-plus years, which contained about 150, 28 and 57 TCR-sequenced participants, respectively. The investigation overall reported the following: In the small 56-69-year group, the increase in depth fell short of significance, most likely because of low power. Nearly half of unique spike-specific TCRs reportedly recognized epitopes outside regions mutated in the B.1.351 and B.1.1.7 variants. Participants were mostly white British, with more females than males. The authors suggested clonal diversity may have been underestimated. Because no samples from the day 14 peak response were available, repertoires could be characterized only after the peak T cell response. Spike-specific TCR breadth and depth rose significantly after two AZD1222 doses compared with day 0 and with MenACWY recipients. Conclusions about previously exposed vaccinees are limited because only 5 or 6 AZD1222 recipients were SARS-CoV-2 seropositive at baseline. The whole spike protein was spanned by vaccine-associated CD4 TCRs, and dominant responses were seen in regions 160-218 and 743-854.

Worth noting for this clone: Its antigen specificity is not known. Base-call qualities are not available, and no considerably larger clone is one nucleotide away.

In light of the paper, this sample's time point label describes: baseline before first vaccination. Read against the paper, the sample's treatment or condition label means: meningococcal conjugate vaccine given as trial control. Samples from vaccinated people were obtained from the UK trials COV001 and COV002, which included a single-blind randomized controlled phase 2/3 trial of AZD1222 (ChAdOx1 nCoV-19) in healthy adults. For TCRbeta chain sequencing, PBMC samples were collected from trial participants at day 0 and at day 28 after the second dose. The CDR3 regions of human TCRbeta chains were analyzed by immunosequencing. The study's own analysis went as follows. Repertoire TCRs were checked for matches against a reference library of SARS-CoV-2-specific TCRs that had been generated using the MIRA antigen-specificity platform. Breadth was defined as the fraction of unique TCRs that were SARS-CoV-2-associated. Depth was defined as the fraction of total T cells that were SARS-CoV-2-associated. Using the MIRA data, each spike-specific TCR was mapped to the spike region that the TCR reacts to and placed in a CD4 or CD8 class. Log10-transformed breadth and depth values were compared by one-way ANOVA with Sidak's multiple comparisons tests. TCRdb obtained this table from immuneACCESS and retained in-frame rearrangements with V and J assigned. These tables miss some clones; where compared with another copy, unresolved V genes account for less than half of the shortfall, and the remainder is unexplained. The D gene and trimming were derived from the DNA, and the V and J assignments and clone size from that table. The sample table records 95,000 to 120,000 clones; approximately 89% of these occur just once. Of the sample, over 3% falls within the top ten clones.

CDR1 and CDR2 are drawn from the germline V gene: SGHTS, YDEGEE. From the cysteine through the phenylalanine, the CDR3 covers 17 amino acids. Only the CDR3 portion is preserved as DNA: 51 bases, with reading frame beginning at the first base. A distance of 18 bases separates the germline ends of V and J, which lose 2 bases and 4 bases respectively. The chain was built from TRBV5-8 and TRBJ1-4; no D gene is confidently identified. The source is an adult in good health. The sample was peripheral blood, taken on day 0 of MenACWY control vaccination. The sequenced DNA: TGTGCCAGCAGCTTTGGTGTAGGCTTGGTCGATAATGAAAAACTGTTTTTT. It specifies CASSFGVGLVDNEKLFF.